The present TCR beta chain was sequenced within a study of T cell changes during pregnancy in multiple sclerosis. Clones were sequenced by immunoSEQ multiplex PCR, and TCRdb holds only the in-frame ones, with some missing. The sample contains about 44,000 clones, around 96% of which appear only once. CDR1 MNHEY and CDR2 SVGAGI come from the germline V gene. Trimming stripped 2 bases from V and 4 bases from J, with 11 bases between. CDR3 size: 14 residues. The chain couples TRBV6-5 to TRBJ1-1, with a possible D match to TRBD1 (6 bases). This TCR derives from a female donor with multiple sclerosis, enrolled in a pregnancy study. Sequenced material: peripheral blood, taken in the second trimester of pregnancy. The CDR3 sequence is CASSYQGSGTEAFF. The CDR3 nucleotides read TGTGCCAGCAGTTACCAGGGGTCGGGCACTGAAGCTTTCTTT.